These 12 T cell receptor beta chains were all obtained from the same sample, sequenced in a study of PD-1 blockade in classical Hodgkin lymphoma. Relapse was seen in all patients after autologous stem cell transplantation, and brentuximab vedotin exposure was variable. Profiling relied on immunoSEQ multiplex PCR, and the TCRdb table lists in-frame clones only, not all of them. The repertoire holds fewer than 25,000 clones, 70% to 80% seen once, with roughly a fifth in the top ten. Sequenced material: peripheral blood mononuclear cells (PBMCs), taken at baseline. The receptors originated from a human donor with classical Hodgkin lymphoma.

V gene TRBV15 combines with J gene TRBJ1-1; no firm D call. Trimming stripped 0 bases from V and 0 bases from J, with 5 bases between. The germline V gene has CDR1 LNHNV and CDR2 YYDKDF (reference sequence). The length of the CDR3 is 14 residues. CDR3 sequence (DNA): TGTGCCACCAGCAGAGAAAGGGTGAACACTGAAGCTTTCTTT. Its translation is CATSRERVNTEAFF.

This clone appeared once. The chain links TRBV4-3 to TRBJ1-5, with 9 bases fitting TRBD1. The CDR3 is 17 residues long. V dropped 0 bases and J dropped 0; count of bases not matched to a gene: 3. The germline V gene encodes CDR1 LGHNA and CDR2 YSLEER. The CDR3 DNA reads TGCGCCAGCAGCCAAGACGGGACAGGGTCTAGCAATCAGCCCCAGCATTTT. It yields the protein CASSQDGTGSSNQPQHF.

This chain joins TRBV29-1 and TRBJ2-5; D is possibly TRBD1 (6 bases). The CDR3 totals 13 residues. V shed 3 bases and J shed 6 bases, with 14 bases lying between them. Germline CDR1 reads SQVTM; CDR2 reads ANQGSEA. This CDR3 reads CSVDGQSAQTQYF. CDR3 coding DNA: TGCAGCGTTGATGGACAGTCGGCACAGACCCAGTACTTC.

This clone was seen only a few times. The chain has TRBV30 and TRBJ1-5, with D unclear. V was cut by 2 bases and J by 3 bases, with 11 bases left in between. This CDR3 has 14 amino acids. CDR1 is GTSNPN and CDR2 is SVGIG in the germline V gene (reference sequence). CDR3: CAWSFRASNQPQHF. In DNA form, the CDR3 reads TGTGCCTGGAGTTTCCGGGCCTCCAATCAGCCCCAGCATTTT.

This clone counts as medium-sized. V usage is TRBV6-4 and J usage is TRBJ1-1; D uncertain. Deletions cut 0 bases from V and 1 base from J, with 12 bases between. Germline V gene lookup returns CDR1 MRHNA and CDR2 SNTAGT. CDR3 size: 16 residues. As DNA, the CDR3 is TGTGCCAGCAGTGACTCGTCCCGGAGAGCGAACACTGAAGCTTTCTTT. Its translation: CASSDSSRRANTEAFF.

The chain uses TRBV19 and TRBJ2-7, with 7 bases aligning to TRBD1. CDR3 length: 15 amino acids. Germline-derived CDR1 and CDR2 are LNHDA and SQIVND (reference sequence). Trimming at V came to 3 bases and at J to 1 base, leaving 6 bases not matched to a gene. The CDR3 DNA reads as TGTGCCAGTAGTATGACAGGGACAGCATCCTACGAGCAGTACTTC. Encoded protein: CASSMTGTASYEQYF.

In its sample, this clone ranks as hyperexpanded. The genes are TRBV12-5 and TRBJ2-7, with a tentative D call TRBD1 (6 bases). Trimming pared 3 bases from V and 4 bases from J, leaving 10 bases between. The CDR3 covers 13 residues. Germline CDR1 and CDR2: LGHNT and FRNRAP. This chain's CDR3 is CASGFGQGYEQYF. CDR3 DNA sequence: TGTGCTAGTGGTTTCGGGCAGGGGTACGAGCAGTACTTC.

The chain couples TRBV4-3 to TRBJ2-3; D not resolved. This CDR3 is built from 13 residues. V shed 3 bases and J shed 9 bases, with 13 bases lying between them. Germline V lookup: CDR1 LGHNA, CDR2 YSLEER. The CDR3 DNA is TGCGCCAGCAGCCATTATGTGGCTGAGACGCAGTATTTT. Translation gives CASSHYVAETQYF.

This clone came up a few times. This chain connects TRBV2 to TRBJ1-5, with TRBD1 matching over 7 bases. The CDR3 spans 15 residues. V was pared by 8 bases and J by 0 bases, with 7 bases of the junction left unmatched. The germline V gene has CDR1 SNHLY and CDR2 FYNNEI. CDR3 loop: CASWDSIISNQPQHF. In DNA, the CDR3 is TGTGCCAGCTGGGACAGCATCATTAGCAATCAGCCCCAGCATTTT.

The genes are TRBV4-3 and TRBJ2-1; the D is unclear. Germline V CDR1 and CDR2: LGHNA, YSLEER. This CDR3 has 14 residues. V lost 1 base and J 3 bases, leaving 7 bases between the germline ends. The CDR3 loop reads CASSQVGNYNEQFF. The CDR3 DNA is TGCGCCAGCAGCCAAGTTGGCAACTACAATGAGCAGTTCTTC.

CDR3 protein: CASSLSGTDYEQYF. CDR3 DNA: TGTGCCAGCAGTTTATCCGGGACAGACTACGAGCAGTACTTC. This rearrangement joins TRBV28 to TRBJ2-7, with TRBD1 matching 7 bases. The J segment lost 3 bases and the V segment lost 1 base, leaving 3 bases of the junction unmatched. In germline, CDR1 is MDHEN, CDR2 SYDVKM. The CDR3 is 14 residues long.

The V call is TRBV30, the J call TRBJ2-6; no definite D call. The V gene's germline CDR1 is GTSNPN and CDR2 SVGIG (reference sequence). V was shortened by 0 bases and J by 0 bases, with 9 bases between the two germline ends. The CDR3 covers 16 residues. DNA for the CDR3: TGTGCCTGGAGTGTAGCTAGGTACTCTGGGGCCAACGTCCTGACTTTC. Translating gives CAWSVARYSGANVLTF.